This is a list of T cell receptor beta chains from one sample in a study of PD-1 blockade in classical Hodgkin lymphoma. Repertoires were generated with immunoSEQ multiplex PCR, while TCRdb's copy carries only in-frame clones and drops some. This sample has 30,000 or so clones, with around nine tenths found just once. The sample here was CD4+ T cells from blood, taken at baseline. The source of these receptors is a human donor with classical Hodgkin lymphoma. The CDR3 runs from the conserved cysteine through the conserved F or W. Fields, in order: V gene, J gene, CDR3 protein.

TRBV5-1	TRBJ1-3	CASSSGLGGSGNTIYF
TRBV6-6	TRBJ1-5	CASRLGQGGNQPQHF
TRBV6-5	TRBJ1-1	CASRYTGMLAGEAFF
TRBV4-2	TRBJ2-7	CASSPGSDEQYF
TRBV6-5	TRBJ1-2	CASSYTPTGGIGYTF
TRBV13	TRBJ2-3	CASSQRGGGISAVGDTQYF
TRBV5-1	TRBJ1-1	CASSPVGGREAFF
TRBV5-4	TRBJ2-5	CASSPTGASQETQYF
TRBV10-1	TRBJ2-7	CASSESTGSEQYF
TRBV27	TRBJ1-2	CASNPGQGLPLYGYTF
TRBV7-8	TRBJ2-7	CASSLARLAGVGEQYF
TRBV5-1	TRBJ1-1	CASSGGGNTEAFF
TRBV30	TRBJ2-7	CAWSWGGSEQYF
TRBV7-9	TRBJ1-1	CASLGRLNTEAFF
TRBV27	TRBJ2-7	CASSNHPLGREQYF
TRBV4-1	TRBJ1-1	CASSQGGRANTEAFF
TRBV19	TRBJ2-1	CASSIGLAGGQFF
TRBV4-2	TRBJ2-1	CASSQGLAGGINEQFF
TRBV10-2	TRBJ2-7	CAAGDSNYEQYF
TRBV5-8	TRBJ1-1	CASSFGPEAFF
TRBV11-2	TRBJ2-1	CASSTGTSEQFF
TRBV30	TRBJ2-7	CAWSGPIYEQYF
TRBV29-1	TRBJ2-2	CSVGEGVLGELFF
TRBV19	TRBJ2-2	CASRTPGQGASGTGELFF
TRBV5-6	TRBJ1-1	CASSPLWGSRLAFF
TRBV28	TRBJ1-4	CASSPLGEKLFF
TRBV2	TRBJ1-6	CASMRGRVDSPLHF
TRBV11-2	TRBJ1-1	CASSFGVDRSLLTEAFF
TRBV13	TRBJ2-4	CASSLSWGANGNIQYF
TRBV30	TRBJ2-1	CAWSVGLAGGEWFF
TRBV19	TRBJ1-1	CASSIPTEIYMNTEAFF
TRBV28	TRBJ2-1	CASSPSGRVYNEQFF
TRBV5-1	TRBJ2-3	CASSLGPGTSGSFGTDTQYF
TRBV28	TRBJ2-7	CASSLRQGRSDEQYF